The 21 T cell receptor beta chains listed next were all sequenced from one sample in a study of control samples from healthy donors and cancer patients. The data were produced by immunoSEQ multiplex PCR, yet TCRdb's version contains in-frame clones alone and is incomplete. In the table there are 30,000 to 35,000 clones, approximately 86% of which are singletons. Sample: PBMCs. The receptor source for this set is a middle-aged woman with lung cancer.

This clone was seen once. The chain uses TRBV30 and TRBJ1-2, with D uncertain. V was pared by 4 bases and J by 4 bases, with 13 bases between. The CDR3 has 13 amino acids. Germline V gene lookup returns CDR1 GTSNPN and CDR2 SVGIG (reference sequence). CDR3 loop: CAWNPGEGYGYTF. The CDR3 DNA sequence: TGTGCCTGGAATCCGGGAGAGGGCTATGGCTACACCTTC. Full variable domain (remainder filled in from reference TRBV30 and TRBJ1-2): SQTIHQWPATLVQPVGSPLSLECTVEGTSNPNLYWYRQAAGRGLQLLFYSVGIGQISSEVPQNLSASRPQDRQFILSSKKLLLSDSGFYLCAWNPGEGYGYTFGSGTRLTVV.

The chain uses TRBV24-1 and TRBJ2-3; D gene ambiguous. There are 18 residues in the CDR3. V was clipped by 2 bases and J by 1 base, with 18 bases between them. Germline CDR1 is KGHDR and CDR2 is SFDVKD. The CDR3 coding sequence is TGTGCCACCAGTGATTCGCCCGCGGCCTCCAACCGCACAGATACGCAGTATTTT. Its protein product is CATSDSPAASNRTDTQYF.

The chain combines TRBV29-1 with TRBJ2-3; D remains ambiguous. The CDR3 runs 11 residues. Germline V lookup: CDR1 SQVTM, CDR2 ANQGSEA. Trimming took 4 bases from V and 3 from J, leaving 5 bases between them. The CDR3 DNA reads as TGCAGCGTTGCGCGGACAGATACGCAGTATTTT. Protein product: CSVARTDTQYF.

The rearrangement joins TRBV6-2 or TRBV6-3 to TRBJ2-3; 10 nucleotides agree with TRBD2. This CDR3 comprises 17 residues. Trimming removed 6 bases from V and 4 bases from J; junction bases left unmatched: 13. Germline V CDR1 and CDR2: MNHEY, SVGEGT. The CDR3 loop is CASSPQGGAGGPDTQYF. Written as DNA, the CDR3 is TGTGCCAGCAGCCCTCAAGGTGGAGCGGGGGGGCCAGATACGCAGTATTTT.

This clone has only one observation. The V call is TRBV5-5, the J call TRBJ2-3, with D maybe TRBD1 (5 bases). Germline lookup yields CDR1 SGHKS and CDR2 YYEKEE (reference sequence). This CDR3 has 12 residues. V lost 2 bases and J 9 bases, leaving 10 bases between the germline ends. CDR3 bases: TGTGCCAGCAGCTTTGACAGCCCCACGCAGTATTTT. Translation: CASSFDSPTQYF.

The gene calls are TRBV14 and TRBJ1-2; TRBD1 matches at 9 bases. Germline loops: CDR1 SGHDN, CDR2 FVKESK. The CDR3 sequence is 14 residues long. The J segment lost 3 bases and the V segment lost 7 bases, leaving 6 bases of the junction unmatched. The CDR3 reads CASKKTGGYYGYTF. The CDR3, as DNA: TGTGCCAGCAAGAAGACAGGGGGTTACTATGGCTACACCTTC.

The chain joins TRBV2 to TRBJ2-2; 7 nucleotides match TRBD1. Germline V gives CDR1 SNHLY, CDR2 FYNNEI. Unmatched junction bases numbered 4, after V lost 10 bases and J lost 8 bases. The CDR3 extends over 11 amino acids. The CDR3 nucleotides read TGTGCCATCCCGGGACAGGGGGAGCTGTTTTTT. Its protein product is CAIPGQGELFF.

CDR3 region: CASTVQGSRNYGYTF. CDR3 in DNA: TGTGCCAGTACCGTACAGGGTTCGAGGAACTATGGCTACACCTTC. V usage is TRBV19 and J usage is TRBJ1-2; tentatively, D is TRBD1 (6 bases). Germline values: CDR1 LNHDA, CDR2 SQIVND (reference sequence). V gave up 7 bases and J gave up 2 bases, with 17 bases separating them. The CDR3 is 15 residues long.

The chain uses TRBV18 and TRBJ1-1, with no clear D. Germline lookup yields CDR1 KGHSH and CDR2 LQKENI. V was trimmed by 3 bases and J by 5 bases, leaving 4 bases between them. The CDR3 consists of 11 residues. CDR3 loop: CASSPGTEAFF. CDR3 bases: TGTGCCAGCTCACCCGGGACTGAAGCTTTCTTT.

The V and J genes are TRBV30 and TRBJ2-6; no definite D call. V lost 2 bases and J 0 bases, leaving 8 bases between the germline ends. The CDR3 totals 15 residues. Germline V gene sequence: CDR1 GTSNPN, CDR2 SVGIG (reference sequence). For the CDR3, the DNA is TGTGCCTGGAGTTCCCTGGGCTCTGGGGCCAACGTCCTGACTTTC. Its protein product is CAWSSLGSGANVLTF. Filled out from reference TRBV30 and TRBJ2-6, the complete variable domain reads SQTIHQWPATLVQPVGSPLSLECTVEGTSNPNLYWYRQAAGRGLQLLFYSVGIGQISSEVPQNLSASRPQDRQFILSSKKLLLSDSGFYLCAWSSLGSGANVLTFGAGSRLTVL.

The chain has TRBV6-5 and TRBJ1-1; the D is unclear. The CDR3 totals 14 residues. Trimming left V 6 bases short and J 4 bases short, with 15 bases between. Germline CDR1 reads MNHEY; CDR2 reads SVGAGI. The CDR3 DNA reads TGTGCCAGCAGGATCGGAGAGGTTCTCACTGAAGCTTTCTTT. Translating it yields CASRIGEVLTEAFF.

V and J are TRBV6-2 or TRBV6-3 and TRBJ2-7; maybe TRBD2 (6 bases). This CDR3 contains 13 residues. V shed 6 bases and J shed 0 bases, with 9 bases lying between them. The V gene's germline CDR1 is MNHEY and CDR2 SVGEGT. This chain's CDR3 is CASSWDSSYEQYF. In nucleotides, the CDR3 is TGTGCCAGCAGCTGGGACTCCTCCTACGAGCAGTACTTC.

The table lists this clone with a count of one. The chain carries TRBV30 and TRBJ2-2, with 9 bases matching TRBD1. Germline CDR1 and CDR2: GTSNPN and SVGIG (reference sequence). This CDR3 comprises 12 residues. The V segment lost 5 bases and the J segment 5 bases; nucleotides outside the gene matches: 0. CDR3 coding DNA: TGTGCCTGGGGGACAGGGACCGGGGAGCTGTTTTTT. Protein sequence: CAWGTGTGELFF.

The rearrangement joins TRBV6-2 or TRBV6-3 to TRBJ2-2, with a possible D match to TRBD2 (6 bases). Germline V CDR1 and CDR2: MNHEY, SVGEGT. V was shortened by 0 bases and J by 2 bases, with 13 bases between the two germline ends. This CDR3 comprises 17 residues. The DNA of the CDR3 is TGTGCCAGCAGTTACTCGGTACTAGCAGTCAACACCGGGGAGCTGTTTTTT. It is translated as CASSYSVLAVNTGELFF.

V is TRBV7-2 and J is TRBJ1-1; D not certain. Trimming left V 1 base short and J 1 base short, with 4 bases between. Germline lookup yields CDR1 SGHTA and CDR2 FQGNSA. CDR3 length equals 13 residues. CDR3 sequence (DNA): TGTGCCAGCAGCTTAGGGGAGAACACTGAAGCTTTCTTT. Translated: CASSLGENTEAFF.

The CDR3 sequence is CASSATLGGAGNYGYTF. The CDR3, as DNA: TGTGCCAGCAGCGCAACCTTGGGAGGGGCGGGCAACTATGGCTACACCTTC. V is TRBV9 and J is TRBJ1-2, with a possible D match to TRBD1 (5 bases). Germline values: CDR1 SGDLS, CDR2 YYNGEE. This CDR3 contains 17 residues. V was pared by 3 bases and J by 2 bases, with 20 bases between.

The rearrangement uses TRBV4-1 and TRBJ1-5, with a possible D match to TRBD1 (5 bases). V lost 8 bases and J 4 bases, leaving 12 bases between the germline ends. The CDR3 is 13 amino acids. Germline CDR1 reads MGHRA; CDR2 reads YSYEKL. The CDR3 loop is CASGDRRNQPQHF. CDR3 nucleotides: TGCGCCAGCGGGGACCGTCGGAATCAGCCCCAGCATTTT.

This clone was observed once. V is TRBV19 and J is TRBJ2-6; D is perhaps TRBD1 or TRBD2 (5 bases each). CDR1 is LNHDA and CDR2 is SQIVND in the germline V gene (reference sequence). Between the trimmed V and J ends, which lost 5 bases and 9 bases, there was a span of 23 bases. This CDR3 spans 17 amino acids. For the CDR3, the DNA is TGTGCCAGTAGTTTATCCGGGACCTACTCCACAGGCAACGTCCTGACTTTC. Its protein is CASSLSGTYSTGNVLTF.

As regards this clone: Germline is not matched at one junction end, which may reflect a read error. This chain joins TRBV7-9 and TRBJ2-1; 8 nucleotides line up with TRBD1. The V gene's germline CDR1 is SEHNR and CDR2 FQNEAQ (reference sequence). CDR3 length: 11 amino acids. In DNA, the CDR3 is TGTGCCAGCAGCTTCGGGACAGGAGACCTCTTC. This gives the protein CASSFGTGDLF.

The J gene is TRBJ2-2, the V gene TRBV7-6; a possible D gene is TRBD1 (5 bases). Germline V lookup: CDR1 SGHVS, CDR2 FNYEAQ. The V and J ends lost 3 bases and 2 bases respectively, with 13 bases between them. This CDR3 comprises 16 residues. In DNA, the CDR3 is TGTGCCAGCAGCTTGGTGGCCAGGGTCAACACCGGGGAGCTGTTTTTT. This encodes CASSLVARVNTGELFF.

The V gene is TRBV19, the J gene TRBJ1-2, with D hard to call. The CDR3 extends over 14 amino acids. Per the germline V gene, CDR1 is LNHDA and CDR2 is SQIVND (reference sequence). The V gene lost 1 base and the J gene lost 4 bases, with 10 bases spanning the gap. CDR3 region: CASSIGRLGYGYTF. CDR3 bases: TGTGCCAGTAGTATAGGCCGCCTGGGCTATGGCTACACCTTC. Full variable domain (remainder filled in from reference TRBV19 and TRBJ1-2): DGGITQSPKYLFRKEGQNVTLSCEQNLNHDAMYWYRQDPGQGLRLIYYSQIVNDFQKGDIAEGYSVSREKKESFPLTVTSAQKNPTAFYLCASSIGRLGYGYTFGSGTRLTVV.